The T cell receptor (beta chain) under discussion was sequenced for a study of cytomegalovirus exposure and HLA in healthy donors. Across the whole study: Sequencing of around 200 million T cells in an earlier analysis found some 100 million unique TCR beta sequences. Study-level points and caveats: Later analysis indicated greater clonal expansion among HLA-associated TCR beta chains than among equally common other chains. Immune exposure was documented only through CMV serostatus. Many donors carried some public TCRs, although rarity characterized most TCR sequences.

About this clone: Its antigen is not known.

Use of 60 Vbeta and 13 Jbeta primers characterized the PCR. TCRdb keeps only in-frame clones here, not all; method: immunoSEQ multiplex PCR. The table records around 72,000 clones, approximately 70% of them present only once. The TCR comes from a middle-aged man in good health and CMV-seropositive. The sequencing sample was made of PBMCs.

CDR3 coding DNA: TGTGCCAGCAGATACTCCTGGGGGCGGACAGGGGGCACTGAAGCTTTCTTT. This encodes CASRYSWGRTGGTEAFF. V gene TRBV7-8 combines with J gene TRBJ1-1, with 10 positions matching TRBD1. Trimming removed 6 bases from V and 4 bases from J; junction bases left unmatched: 14. Germline V gene lookup returns CDR1 SGHVS and CDR2 FQNEAQ. This CDR3 comprises 17 residues.